This TCR beta chain derives from a study of Tregs in tolerant kidney transplant recipients. Data came from immunoSEQ multiplex PCR; TCRdb stores just in-frame clones and leaves some out. The sample carries roughly 80,000 clones, 95% to 98% recorded once. This clonotype was obtained from a human donor who received a combined kidney and bone marrow transplant. Sample: CD4+ T cells from blood, taken before the transplant.

In nucleotides, the CDR3 is TGCGCCAGCAGCGTGGCTTTAGGAGGGACCGGGGAGCTGTTTTTT. Its protein product is CASSVALGGTGELFF. The chain is built from TRBV5-1 and TRBJ2-2, with D perhaps matching TRBD2 (6 bases). CDR3 size: 15 residues. Deletions cut 4 bases from V and 5 bases from J, with 15 bases between. Germline V gene data show CDR1 as SGHRS and CDR2 as YFSETQ.